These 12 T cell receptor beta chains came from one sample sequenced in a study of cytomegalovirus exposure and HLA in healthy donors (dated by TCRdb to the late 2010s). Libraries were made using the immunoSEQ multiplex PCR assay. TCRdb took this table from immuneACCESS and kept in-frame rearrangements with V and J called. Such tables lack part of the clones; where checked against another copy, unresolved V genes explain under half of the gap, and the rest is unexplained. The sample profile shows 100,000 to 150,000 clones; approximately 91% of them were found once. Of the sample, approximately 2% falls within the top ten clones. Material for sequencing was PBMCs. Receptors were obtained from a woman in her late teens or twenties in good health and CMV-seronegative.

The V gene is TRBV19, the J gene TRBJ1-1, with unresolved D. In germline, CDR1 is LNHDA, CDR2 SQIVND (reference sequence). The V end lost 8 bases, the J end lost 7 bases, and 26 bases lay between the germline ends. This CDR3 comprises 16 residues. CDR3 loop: CASSGPPGVRELEAFF. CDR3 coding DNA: TGTGCCAGTTCCGGCCCACCGGGTGTCCGAGAACTTGAAGCTTTCTTT.

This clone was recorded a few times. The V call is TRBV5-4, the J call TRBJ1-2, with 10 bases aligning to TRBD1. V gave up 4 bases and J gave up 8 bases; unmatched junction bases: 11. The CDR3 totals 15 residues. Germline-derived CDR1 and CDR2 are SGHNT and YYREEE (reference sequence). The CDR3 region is CASSAPGTGVGGYTF. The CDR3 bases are TGTGCCAGCAGCGCCCCCGGGACAGGGGTTGGGGGCTACACCTTC.

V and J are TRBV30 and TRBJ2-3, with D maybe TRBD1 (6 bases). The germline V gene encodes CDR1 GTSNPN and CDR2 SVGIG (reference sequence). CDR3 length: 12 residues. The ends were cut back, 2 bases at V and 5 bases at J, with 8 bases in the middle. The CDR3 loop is CAWSSQGDTQYF. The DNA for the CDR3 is TGTGCCTGGAGTTCACAGGGAGATACGCAGTATTTT.

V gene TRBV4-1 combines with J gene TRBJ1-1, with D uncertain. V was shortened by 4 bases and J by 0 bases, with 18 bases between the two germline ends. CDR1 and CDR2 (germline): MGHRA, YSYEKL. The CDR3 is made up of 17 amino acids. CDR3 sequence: CASSPQPGDRMNTEAFF. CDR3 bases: TGCGCCAGCAGCCCCCAGCCCGGAGACCGAATGAACACTGAAGCTTTCTTT.

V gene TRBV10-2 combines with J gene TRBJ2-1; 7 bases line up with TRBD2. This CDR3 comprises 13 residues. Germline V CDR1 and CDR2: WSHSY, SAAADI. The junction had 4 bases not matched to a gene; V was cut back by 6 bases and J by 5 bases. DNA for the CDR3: TGCGCCAGCAGGCGAGCGGGGCACAATGAGCAGTTCTTC. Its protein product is CASRRAGHNEQFF.

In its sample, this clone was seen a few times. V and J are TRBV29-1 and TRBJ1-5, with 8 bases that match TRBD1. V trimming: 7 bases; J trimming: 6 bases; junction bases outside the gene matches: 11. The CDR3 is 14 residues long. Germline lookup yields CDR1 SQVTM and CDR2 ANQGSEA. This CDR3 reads CSGVRTGRTQPQHF. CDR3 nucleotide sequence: TGCAGCGGGGTACGGACAGGGCGGACTCAGCCCCAGCATTTT.

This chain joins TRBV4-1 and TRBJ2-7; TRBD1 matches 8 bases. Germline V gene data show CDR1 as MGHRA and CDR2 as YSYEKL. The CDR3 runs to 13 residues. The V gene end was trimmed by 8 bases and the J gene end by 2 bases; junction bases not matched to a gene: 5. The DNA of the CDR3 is TGCGCCAGCTCGACAGGGGTTACCTACGAGCAGTACTTC. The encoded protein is CASSTGVTYEQYF.

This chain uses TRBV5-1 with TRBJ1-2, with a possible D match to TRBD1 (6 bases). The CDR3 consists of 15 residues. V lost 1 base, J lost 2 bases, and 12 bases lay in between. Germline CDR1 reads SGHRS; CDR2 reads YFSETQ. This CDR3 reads CASSLMAGANYGYTF. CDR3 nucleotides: TGCGCCAGCAGCTTGATGGCAGGGGCAAACTATGGCTACACCTTC.

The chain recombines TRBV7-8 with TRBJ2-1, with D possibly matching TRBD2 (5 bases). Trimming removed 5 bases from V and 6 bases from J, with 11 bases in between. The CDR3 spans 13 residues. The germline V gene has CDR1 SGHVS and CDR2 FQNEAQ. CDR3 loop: CASSTSLFNEQFF. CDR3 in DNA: TGTGCCAGCAGCACTAGTCTCTTCAATGAGCAGTTCTTC.

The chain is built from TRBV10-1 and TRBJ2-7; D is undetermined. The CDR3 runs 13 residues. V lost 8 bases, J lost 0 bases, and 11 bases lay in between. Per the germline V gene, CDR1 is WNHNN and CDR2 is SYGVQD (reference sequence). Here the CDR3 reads CASSAQSSYEQYF. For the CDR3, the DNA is TGCGCCAGCTCTGCGCAAAGCTCCTACGAGCAGTACTTC.

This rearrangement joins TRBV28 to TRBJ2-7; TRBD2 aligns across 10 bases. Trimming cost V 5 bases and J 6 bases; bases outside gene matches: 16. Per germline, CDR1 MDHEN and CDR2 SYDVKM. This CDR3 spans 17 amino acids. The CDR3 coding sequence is TGTGCCAGCAGTCCGCCCCGGAGCGGGAGGGGGAACGGCGAGCAGTACTTC. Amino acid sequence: CASSPPRSGRGNGEQYF.

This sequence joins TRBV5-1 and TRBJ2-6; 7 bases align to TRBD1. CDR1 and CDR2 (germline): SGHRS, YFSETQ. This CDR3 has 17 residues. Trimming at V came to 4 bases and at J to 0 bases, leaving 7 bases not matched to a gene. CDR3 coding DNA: TGCGCCAGCAGCATCCGGGACAGAATCTCTGGGGCCAACGTCCTGACTTTC. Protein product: CASSIRDRISGANVLTF.